The 12 T cell receptor beta chains given below trace back to one sample, sequenced in a study of cytomegalovirus exposure and HLA in healthy donors. Both 60 Vbeta primers and 13 Jbeta primers went into the PCR. Using immunoSEQ multiplex PCR, the repertoire was profiled, and TCRdb retains in-frame clones only, with some absent. The sample yields approximately 110,000 clones, 55% to 75% seen once. Sequenced material: PBMCs. These receptors were taken from a woman between 40 and 50 years old in good health and CMV-seropositive.

The chain carries TRBV5-1 and TRBJ2-5; D may be TRBD2 (6 bases). V was trimmed by 4 bases and J by 5 bases, leaving 12 bases between them. The germline gives CDR1 SGHRS, CDR2 YFSETQ. The CDR3 runs 13 residues. The CDR3 sequence is CASSGGRAETQYF. The CDR3 DNA is TGCGCCAGCAGCGGGGGGAGAGCGGAGACCCAGTACTTC. The full variable domain, its missing parts supplied by reference TRBV5-1 and TRBJ2-5, is KAGVTQTPRYLIKTRGQQVTLSCSPISGHRSVSWYQQTPGQGLQFLFEYFSETQRNKGNFPGRFSGRQFSNSRSEMNVSTLELGDSALYLCASSGGRAETQYFGPGTRLLVL.

The V call is TRBV7-2, the J call TRBJ1-1; D not resolved. The germline V gene encodes CDR1 SGHTA and CDR2 FQGNSA. Between the trimmed V and J ends, which lost 4 bases and 3 bases, there was a span of 12 bases. The length of the CDR3 is 14 residues. This CDR3 is CASSSAAADTEAFF. DNA of the CDR3: TGTGCCAGCAGCTCGGCAGCGGCCGACACTGAAGCTTTCTTT.

The chain links TRBV2 to TRBJ2-2; D gene uncertain. Between the trimmed V and J ends, which lost 4 bases and 6 bases, there was a span of 3 bases. The CDR3 loop spans 11 amino acids. The V gene's germline CDR1 is SNHLY and CDR2 FYNNEI. The CDR3 DNA follows: TGTGCCAGCAGTGCAGCCGGGGAGCTGTTTTTT. It is translated as CASSAAGELFF.

This clone showed up just once. The chain employs TRBV12-5 and TRBJ2-7; 9 positions match TRBD1. This CDR3 comprises 13 residues. Germline V gene data show CDR1 as LGHNT and CDR2 as FRNRAP. V lost 1 base to trimming and J lost 6 bases; unmatched junction nucleotides: 1. The CDR3 coding sequence is TGTGCTAGTGGTTTGGAGGGACAGGGCGAGCAGTACTTC. It specifies CASGLEGQGEQYF.

This rearrangement joins TRBV5-1 to TRBJ1-6; D remains ambiguous. Trimming removed 1 base at V and 10 bases at J, with 15 bases between. This CDR3 is built from 15 residues. Germline CDR1 and CDR2: SGHRS and YFSETQ. The CDR3 loop reads CASSLFADLGSPLHF. Written as DNA, the CDR3 is TGCGCCAGCAGCTTGTTTGCGGACTTGGGGTCACCCCTCCACTTT.

The CDR3: CASSPSSGQETQYF. CDR3 nucleotide sequence: TGTGCCAGCAGCCCTTCTAGCGGACAAGAGACCCAGTACTTC. The V gene is TRBV7-2, the J gene TRBJ2-5; 7 bases map to TRBD2. Germline V gives CDR1 SGHTA, CDR2 FQGNSA. V dropped 5 bases and J dropped 2; count of bases not matched to a gene: 5. This CDR3 has 14 residues.

This CDR3 is CASSLGGGEYTEAFF. Here the CDR3 DNA reads TGTGCCAGCAGCTTAGGCGGCGGGGAATACACTGAAGCTTTCTTT. The V gene is TRBV7-2, the J gene TRBJ1-1, with unresolved D. The germline CDR1 and CDR2 sequences are SGHTA and FQGNSA. The CDR3 loop spans 15 amino acids. Trimming took 1 base from V and 3 from J, leaving 12 bases between them.

V and J are TRBV6-1 and TRBJ2-5, with 9 nucleotides matching TRBD2. The length of the CDR3 is 16 residues. V was pared by 3 bases and J by 4 bases, with 9 bases of the junction left unmatched. Per the germline V gene, CDR1 is MNHNS and CDR2 is SASEGT. The CDR3 here is CASSDPRGGGRETQYF. The CDR3 DNA is TGTGCCAGCAGTGACCCACGCGGGGGGGGGCGAGAGACCCAGTACTTC.

This clone was seen many times. The chain recombines TRBV10-2 with TRBJ1-1, with TRBD1 identical over 9 bases. Unmatched junction bases numbered 5, after V lost 6 bases and J lost 0 bases. The CDR3 spans 15 residues. Per the germline V gene, CDR1 is WSHSY and CDR2 is SAAADI. The CDR3 region is CASREGTGMNTEAFF. The CDR3 DNA sequence: TGCGCCAGCAGAGAAGGGACAGGGATGAACACTGAAGCTTTCTTT.

The chain joins TRBV6-1 to TRBJ1-6, with D possibly TRBD1 on 6 matching bases. V was cut by 10 bases and J by 5 bases, with 15 bases left in between. The CDR3 is made up of 14 amino acids. Germline V gene lookup returns CDR1 MNHNS and CDR2 SASEGT. CDR3 region: CAIRGGGNNSPLHF. CDR3 coding DNA: TGTGCCATTCGCGGGGGGGGCAATAATTCACCCCTCCACTTT.

The genes are TRBV2 and TRBJ1-1; tentative D call: TRBD1 (6 bases). Germline V gene lookup returns CDR1 SNHLY and CDR2 FYNNEI. This CDR3 region has 15 residues. Trimming left V 4 bases short and J 6 bases short, with 18 bases between. CDR3 residues: CASSGFTGTLAEAFF. The CDR3 DNA is TGTGCCAGCAGTGGGTTCACAGGGACGCTAGCTGAAGCTTTCTTT.

The V call is TRBV18, the J call TRBJ1-1; 8 bases match TRBD1. There are 14 residues in the CDR3. V was clipped by 1 base and J by 4 bases; unmatched bases: 2. Germline lookup yields CDR1 KGHSH and CDR2 LQKENI. CDR3 loop: CASSPRTGGTEAFF. DNA for the CDR3: TGTGCCAGCTCACCACGCACAGGGGGCACTGAAGCTTTCTTT.